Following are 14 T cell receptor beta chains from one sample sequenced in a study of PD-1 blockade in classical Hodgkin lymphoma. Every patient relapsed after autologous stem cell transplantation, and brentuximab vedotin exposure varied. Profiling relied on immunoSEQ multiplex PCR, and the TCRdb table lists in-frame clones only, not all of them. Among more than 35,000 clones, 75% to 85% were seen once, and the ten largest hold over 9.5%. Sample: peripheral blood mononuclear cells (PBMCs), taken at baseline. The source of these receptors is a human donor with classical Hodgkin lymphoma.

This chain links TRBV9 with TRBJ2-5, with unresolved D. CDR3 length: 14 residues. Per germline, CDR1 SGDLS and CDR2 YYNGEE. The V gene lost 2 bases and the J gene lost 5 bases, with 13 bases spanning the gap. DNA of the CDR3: TGTGCCAGCAGCGTCCATGGTGCCTGGGAGACCCAGTACTTC. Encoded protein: CASSVHGAWETQYF.

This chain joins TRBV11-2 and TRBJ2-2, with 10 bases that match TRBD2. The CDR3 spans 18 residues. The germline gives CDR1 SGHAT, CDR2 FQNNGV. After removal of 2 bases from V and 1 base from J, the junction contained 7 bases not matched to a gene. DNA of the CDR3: TGTGCCAGCAGCTTAAGGCTCCCTAGCGGGAGGAACACCGGGGAGCTGTTTTTT. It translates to CASSLRLPSGRNTGELFF.

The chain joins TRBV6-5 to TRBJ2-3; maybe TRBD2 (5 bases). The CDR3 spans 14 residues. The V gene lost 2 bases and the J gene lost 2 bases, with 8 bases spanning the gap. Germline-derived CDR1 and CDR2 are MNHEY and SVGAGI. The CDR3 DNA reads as TGTGCCAGCAGTTACCGACTATCCACAGATACGCAGTATTTT. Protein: CASSYRLSTDTQYF.

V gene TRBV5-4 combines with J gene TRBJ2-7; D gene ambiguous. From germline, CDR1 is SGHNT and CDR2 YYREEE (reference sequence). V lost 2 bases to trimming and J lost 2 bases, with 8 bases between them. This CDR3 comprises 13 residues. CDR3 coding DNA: TGTGCCAGCAGCTTTGGACCGACCTACGAGCAGTACTTC. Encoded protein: CASSFGPTYEQYF.

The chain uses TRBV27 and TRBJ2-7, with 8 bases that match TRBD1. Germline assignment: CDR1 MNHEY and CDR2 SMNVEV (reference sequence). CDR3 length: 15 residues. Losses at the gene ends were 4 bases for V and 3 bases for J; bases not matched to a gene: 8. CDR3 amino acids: CASSSRLTGGYEQYF. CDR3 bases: TGTGCCAGCAGTTCCCGGCTCACAGGGGGCTACGAGCAGTACTTC.

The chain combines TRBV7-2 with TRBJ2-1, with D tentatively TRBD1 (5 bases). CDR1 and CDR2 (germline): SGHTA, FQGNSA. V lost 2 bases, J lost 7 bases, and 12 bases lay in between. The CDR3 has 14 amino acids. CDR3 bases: TGTGCCAGCAGCTTACCGAAAGACAGAAATGAGCAGTTCTTC. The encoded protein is CASSLPKDRNEQFF.

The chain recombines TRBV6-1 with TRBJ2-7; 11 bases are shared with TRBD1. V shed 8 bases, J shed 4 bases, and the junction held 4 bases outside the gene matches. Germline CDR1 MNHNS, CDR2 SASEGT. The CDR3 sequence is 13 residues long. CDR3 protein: CASGQGAPYEQYF. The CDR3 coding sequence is TGTGCCAGCGGACAGGGGGCCCCTTACGAGCAGTACTTC.

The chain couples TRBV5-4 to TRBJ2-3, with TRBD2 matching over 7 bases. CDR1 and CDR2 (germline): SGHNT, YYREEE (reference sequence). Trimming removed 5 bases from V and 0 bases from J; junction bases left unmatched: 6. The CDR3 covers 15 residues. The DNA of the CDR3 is TGTGCCAGCAGTTCGGGAGGCCGAAGCACAGATACGCAGTATTTT. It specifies CASSSGGRSTDTQYF.

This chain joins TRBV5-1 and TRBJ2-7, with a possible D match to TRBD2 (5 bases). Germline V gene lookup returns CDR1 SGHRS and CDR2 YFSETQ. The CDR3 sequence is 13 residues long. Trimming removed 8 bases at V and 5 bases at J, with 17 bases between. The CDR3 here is CASRTSLGHEQYF. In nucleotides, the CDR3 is TGCGCCAGTAGGACTTCGTTGGGCCACGAGCAGTACTTC.

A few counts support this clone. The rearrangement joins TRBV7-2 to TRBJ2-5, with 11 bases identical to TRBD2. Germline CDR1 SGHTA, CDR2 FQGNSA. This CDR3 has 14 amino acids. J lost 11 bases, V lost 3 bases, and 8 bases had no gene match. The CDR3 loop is CASSFGLAGGRQYF. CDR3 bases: TGTGCCAGCAGCTTTGGCCTAGCGGGAGGCCGTCAGTACTTC. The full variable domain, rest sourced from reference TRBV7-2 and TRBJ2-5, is GAGVSQSPSNKVTEKGKDVELRCDPISGHTALYWYRQSLGQGLEFLIYFQGNSAPDKSGLPSDRFSAERTGGSVSTLTIQRTQQEDSAVYLCASSFGLAGGRQYFGPGTRLLVL.

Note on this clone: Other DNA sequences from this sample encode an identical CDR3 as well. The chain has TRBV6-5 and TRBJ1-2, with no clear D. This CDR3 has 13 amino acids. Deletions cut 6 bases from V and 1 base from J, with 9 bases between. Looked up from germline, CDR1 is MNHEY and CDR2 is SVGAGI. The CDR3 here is CASSNAGNYGYTF. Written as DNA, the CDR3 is TGTGCCAGCAGCAACGCGGGTAACTATGGCTACACCTTC.

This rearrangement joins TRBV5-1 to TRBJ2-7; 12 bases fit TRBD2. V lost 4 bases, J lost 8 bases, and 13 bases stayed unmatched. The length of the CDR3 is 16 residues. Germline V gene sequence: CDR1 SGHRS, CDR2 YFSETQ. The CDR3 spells CASSLGLAGRFLKQYF. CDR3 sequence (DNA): TGCGCCAGCAGCCTTGGACTAGCGGGAAGATTTCTAAAGCAGTACTTC.

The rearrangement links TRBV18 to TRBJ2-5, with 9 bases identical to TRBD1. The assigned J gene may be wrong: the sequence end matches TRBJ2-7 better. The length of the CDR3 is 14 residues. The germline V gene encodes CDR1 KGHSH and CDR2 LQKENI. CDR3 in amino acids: CASSSRQGDNEQYF. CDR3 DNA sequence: TGTGCCAGCTCATCCCGACAGGGGGACAACGAGCAGTACTTC.

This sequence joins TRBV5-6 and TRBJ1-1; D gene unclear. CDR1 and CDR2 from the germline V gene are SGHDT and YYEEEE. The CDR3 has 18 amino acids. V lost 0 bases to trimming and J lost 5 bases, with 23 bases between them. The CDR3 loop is CASSLESWQDLRKTEAFF. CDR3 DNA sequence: TGTGCCAGCAGCTTGGAAAGTTGGCAGGACCTAAGGAAGACTGAAGCTTTCTTT.